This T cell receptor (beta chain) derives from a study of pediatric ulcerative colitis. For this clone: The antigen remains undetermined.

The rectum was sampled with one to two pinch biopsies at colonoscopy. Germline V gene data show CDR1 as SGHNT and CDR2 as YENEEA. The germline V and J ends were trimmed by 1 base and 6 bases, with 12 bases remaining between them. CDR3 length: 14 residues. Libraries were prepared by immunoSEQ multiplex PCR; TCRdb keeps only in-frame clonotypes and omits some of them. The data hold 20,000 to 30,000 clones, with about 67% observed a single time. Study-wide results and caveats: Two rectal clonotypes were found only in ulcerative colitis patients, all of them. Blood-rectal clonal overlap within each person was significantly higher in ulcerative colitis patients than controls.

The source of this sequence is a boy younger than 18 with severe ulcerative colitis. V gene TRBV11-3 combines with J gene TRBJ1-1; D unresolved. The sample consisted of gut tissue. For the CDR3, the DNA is TGTGCCAGCAGCTTAGCGCGGGCAGCCGCTGAAGCTTTCTTT. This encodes CASSLARAAAEAFF. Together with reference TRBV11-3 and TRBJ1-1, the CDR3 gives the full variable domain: EAGVVQSPRYKIIEKKQPVAFWCNPISGHNTLYWYLQNLGQGPELLIRYENEEAVDDSQLPKDRFSAERLKGVDSTLKIQPAELGDSAVYLCASSLARAAAEAFFGQGTRLTVV.